Presented here are 5 T cell receptor beta chains from one specimen sequenced in a study of blood T cell repertoires in COVID-19. Here immunoSEQ multiplex PCR was the method, and the copy in TCRdb shows in-frame clones only, minus some. In the table there are over 200,000 clones, nearly 90% of which are singletons. Input material: PBMCs or T cells enriched from blood (not recorded which). Source of these receptors: a woman aged 25-40 years with acute COVID-19.

The gene calls are TRBV6-2 or TRBV6-3 and TRBJ2-7; weak D call: TRBD2 (7 bases). The CDR3 has 15 residues. CDR1 is MNHEY, CDR2 SVGEGT, per germline. The ends were cut back, 4 bases at V and 0 bases at J, with 13 bases in the middle. The CDR3 region has the DNA TGTGCCAGCAGTTCTGGCGCGGGGGCCTCCTACGAGCAGTACTTC. Protein: CASSSGAGASYEQYF.

The V call is TRBV2, the J call TRBJ2-5, with 7 bases lining up with TRBD2. The junction had 9 bases not matched to a gene; V was cut back by 9 bases and J by 2 bases. Germline V gives CDR1 SNHLY, CDR2 FYNNEI. The CDR3 is 14 amino acids. Here the CDR3 reads CASRGGGWQETQYF. The CDR3 nucleotides read TGTGCCAGTCGCGGGGGAGGTTGGCAAGAGACCCAGTACTTC.

The CDR3 sequence is CATSDTRTVLAKNIQYF. In DNA form, the CDR3 reads TGTGCCACCAGTGATACAAGGACAGTACTAGCCAAAAACATTCAGTACTTC. The J gene is TRBJ2-4, the V gene TRBV24-1, with D possibly TRBD1 on 6 matching bases. Germline values: CDR1 KGHDR, CDR2 SFDVKD. The CDR3 consists of 17 residues. The V end was cut by 3 bases, the J end by 0 bases, with 14 bases between.

The chain links TRBV4-2 to TRBJ2-7; 9 positions agree with TRBD1. The junction had 13 bases not matched to a gene; V was cut back by 3 bases and J by 4 bases. The germline CDR1 and CDR2 sequences are LGHNA and YNFKEQ. This CDR3 has 17 residues. The CDR3 bases are TGTGCCAGCAGCCATCCCGGCGAGACAGGGGGATTATACGAGCAGTACTTC. As protein: CASSHPGETGGLYEQYF.

The V and J genes are TRBV3-1 (or the pseudogene TRBV3-2) and TRBJ1-2; D may be TRBD1 (5 bases). There are 13 residues in the CDR3. Trimming took 6 bases from V and 4 from J, leaving 12 bases between them. In germline, CDR1 is LGHDT, CDR2 YNNKEL (reference sequence). The CDR3: CASSGGGAYGYTF. The CDR3 nucleotides read TGTGCCAGCAGTGGGGGAGGGGCCTATGGCTACACCTTC.